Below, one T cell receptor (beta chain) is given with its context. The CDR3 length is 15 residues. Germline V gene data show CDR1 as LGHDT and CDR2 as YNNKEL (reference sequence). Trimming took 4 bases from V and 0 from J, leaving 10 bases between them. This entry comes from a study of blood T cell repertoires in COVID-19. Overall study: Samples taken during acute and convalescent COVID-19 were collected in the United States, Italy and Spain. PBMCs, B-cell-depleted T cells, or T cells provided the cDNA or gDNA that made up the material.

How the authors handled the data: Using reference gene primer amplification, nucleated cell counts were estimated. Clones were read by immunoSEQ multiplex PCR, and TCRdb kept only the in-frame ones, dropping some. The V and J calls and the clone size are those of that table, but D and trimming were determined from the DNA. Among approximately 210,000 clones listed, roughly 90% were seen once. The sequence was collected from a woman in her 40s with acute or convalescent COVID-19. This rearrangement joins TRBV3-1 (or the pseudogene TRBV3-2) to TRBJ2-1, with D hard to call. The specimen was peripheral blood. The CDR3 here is CASSPSPSSYNEQFF. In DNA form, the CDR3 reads TGTGCCAGCAGCCCGTCTCCGAGCTCCTACAATGAGCAGTTCTTC.